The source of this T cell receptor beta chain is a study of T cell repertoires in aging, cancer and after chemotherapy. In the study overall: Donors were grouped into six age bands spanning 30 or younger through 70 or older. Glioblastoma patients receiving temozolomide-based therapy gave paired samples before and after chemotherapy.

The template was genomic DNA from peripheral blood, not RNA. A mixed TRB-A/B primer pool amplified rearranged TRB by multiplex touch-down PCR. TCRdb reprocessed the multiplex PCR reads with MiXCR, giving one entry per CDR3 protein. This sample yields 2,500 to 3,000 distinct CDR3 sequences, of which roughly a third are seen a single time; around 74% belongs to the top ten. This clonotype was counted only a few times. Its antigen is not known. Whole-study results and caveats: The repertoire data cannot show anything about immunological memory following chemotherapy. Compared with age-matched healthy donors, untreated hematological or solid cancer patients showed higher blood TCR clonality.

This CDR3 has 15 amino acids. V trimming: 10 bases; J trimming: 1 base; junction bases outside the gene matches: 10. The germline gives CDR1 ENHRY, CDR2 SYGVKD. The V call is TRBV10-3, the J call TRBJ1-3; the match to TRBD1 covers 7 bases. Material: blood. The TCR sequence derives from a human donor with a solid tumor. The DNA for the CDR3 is TGTGCCACCACTGTACAGGGGATGTCTGGAAACACCATATATTTT. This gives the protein CATTVQGMSGNTIYF.